This T cell receptor beta chain was captured by sequencing in a study of T cells in Graves' hyperthyroidism and ophthalmopathy. Patients affected by ophthalmopathy presented a Clinical Activity Score of at least 3, a NOSPECS grade of at least 4, and disease duration below 3 months. Trimming cost V 3 bases and J 0 bases; bases outside gene matches: 4. The CDR3 contains 15 residues. CDR1 DFQATT and CDR2 SNEGSKA come from the germline V gene (reference sequence). Study conclusions and caveats: Most thyroid-expanded clonotypes above 0.001 were also found in blood. Patients with ophthalmopathy were separated from those with stable hyperthyroidism by a 13 V-J model.

This clonotype was observed at least ten times. Its antigen remains unidentified. It was RNA transcripts that yielded the amplified TCR beta CDR3 regions. The TCR CDR3 was amplified in a first-round RT-PCR using the HTBI primer set. TCRdb reanalysed the multiplex PCR reads using MiXCR and keeps one entry per CDR3 protein. The repertoire includes 300,000 to 450,000 distinct CDR3 sequences, less than 20% of them detected once, and about 38% sits in the top ten. The TCR comes from a man aged 18 to 30 with Graves' ophthalmopathy. This chain uses TRBV20-1 with TRBJ2-3, with 9 bases lining up with TRBD2. Sample: blood. The DNA of the CDR3 is TGCAGTGCTAGGTCCCTAGCGGGGAGCACAGATACGCAGTATTTT. Amino acids: CSARSLAGSTDTQYF.